The rows below give T cell receptor beta chains drawn from one sample of a study of cytomegalovirus exposure and HLA in healthy donors. The table came from immunoSEQ multiplex PCR; TCRdb's copy has only in-frame clones and leaves some out. This sample has about 160,000 clones; approximately 90% occur once, and the top ten carry more than 0.7%. The source material was PBMCs. The origin of the receptors is a woman in her twenties or thirties in good health and CMV-seronegative. The CDR3 runs from the conserved cysteine through the conserved F or W. A D gene is named only where the DNA matches it firmly. Clone size, where shown, is once, few, many, or a class for clones that have expanded.

J gene	V gene	clone size	D gene	CDR3 DNA	CDR3 protein
TRBJ2-7	TRBV9	-	-	TGTGCCAGCAGCGCCCTCCCAGATCCCTACGAGCAGTACTTC	CASSALPDPYEQYF
TRBJ2-7	TRBV25-1	-	-	TGTGCCAGCAGTATTAAAGCTTCCTACGAGCAGTACTTC	CASSIKASYEQYF
TRBJ2-3	TRBV6-1	-	TRBD1	TGTGCCAGCAGTGGAGAGGGACAGCCCCGGGATACGCAGTATTTT	CASSGEGQPRDTQYF
TRBJ1-1	TRBV5-1	-	TRBD1	TGCGCCAGCAGCCGGACAGGGGGGGACACTGAAGCTTTCTTT	CASSRTGGDTEAFF
TRBJ1-5	TRBV7-7	-	-	TGTGCCAGCACCGAAGGGGGGGGGCCTCAGCATTTT	CASTEGGGPQHF
TRBJ1-1	TRBV27	once	-	TGTGCCAGCAGCCGGCCGGGGTGGGACACTGAAGCTTTCTTT	CASSRPGWDTEAFF
TRBJ2-7	TRBV7-3	once	-	TGTGCCAGCAGCTTATACGGGGGCGAGCAGTACTTC	CASSLYGGEQYF
TRBJ2-3	TRBV11-2	-	-	TGTGCCAGCAGTTTAACAGGTTCTAGCACAGATACGCAGTATTTT	CASSLTGSSTDTQYF
TRBJ2-3	TRBV10-2	few	-	TGCGCCACTCGGGACTCCACAGATACGCAGTATTTT	CATRDSTDTQYF
TRBJ1-6	TRBV7-8	-	TRBD1	TGTGCCAGCAGCCATACCACAGGGGGCTATAATTCACCCCTCCACTTT	CASSHTTGGYNSPLHF
TRBJ2-2	TRBV9	-	TRBD2	TGTGCCAGCAGCGGTAAGACCCCCTGGGGCGGGAGGACGAACACCGGGGAGCTGTTTTTT	CASSGKTPWGGRTNTGELFF
TRBJ2-3	TRBV5-8	-	TRBD1	TGTGCCAGCAGCTTGGGACTGATCGGCGGGACAGGGGATACGCAGTATTTT	CASSLGLIGGTGDTQYF
TRBJ1-2	TRBV7-9	once	TRBD1	TGTGCCAGCAGCTTTGGGGACAGGGGGCTTTATGGCTACACCTTC	CASSFGDRGLYGYTF
TRBJ2-2	TRBV6-5	-	TRBD1	TGTGCCAGCAGTTACCCCGACAGGGGGTACACCGGGGAGCTGTTTTTT	CASSYPDRGYTGELFF
TRBJ2-1	TRBV7-6	-	-	TGTGCCAGCAGCTTACCAGGCAATGAGCAGTTCTTC	CASSLPGNEQFF
TRBJ2-4	TRBV7-8	-	-	TGTGCCAGCAGCTTATTTAGAGAAGTAGCCAAAAACATTCAGTACTTC	CASSLFREVAKNIQYF
TRBJ1-2	TRBV19	-	TRBD1	TGTGCCAGTAGTTTTTCAGACAGGGGAGGAGGCTACACCTTC	CASSFSDRGGGYTF
TRBJ1-1	TRBV5-4	-	-	TGTGCCAGCATCCCTCCGGGGGGCGAAGGTGAAGCTTTCTTT	CASIPPGGEGEAFF
TRBJ2-2	TRBV5-4	-	-	TGTGCCAGCAGTCCCGGAGGGGGCAGGGCCGGGGAGCTGTTTTTT	CASSPGGGRAGELFF
TRBJ2-5	TRBV28	-	TRBD2	TGTGCCAGCAGTTCCAGTGGGCTAGCGGGAGGTGAGACCCAGTACTTC	CASSSSGLAGGETQYF
TRBJ1-1	TRBV28	-	-	TGTGCCAGCAGTTTTATGAACACTGAAGCTTTCTTT	CASSFMNTEAFF
TRBJ2-7	TRBV10-3	-	TRBD1	TGTGCCATCAGTGACCCGCAGGGGGCTATTTCGCACGAGCAGTACTTC	CAISDPQGAISHEQYF
TRBJ1-2	TRBV10-3	-	-	TGTGCCATCAGTGGGACAAACTATGGCTACACCTTC	CAISGTNYGYTF
TRBJ2-3	TRBV27	-	TRBD2	TGTGCCACAAGGCGGGGGGCAGATACGCAGTATTTT	CATRRGADTQYF
TRBJ2-7	TRBV5-6	-	-	TGTGCCAGCAGCTTGTTGGAGGGGAGTAAACAGTACTTC	CASSLLEGSKQYF
TRBJ1-4	TRBV13	-	TRBD1	TGTGCCAGCAGCCAAGGACAGGGGGCTCAAAAACTGTTTTTT	CASSQGQGAQKLFF
TRBJ2-2	TRBV4-3	once	-	TGCGCCAGCAGCCATTCCAGGAACACCGGGGAGCTGTTTTTT	CASSHSRNTGELFF
TRBJ2-3	TRBV5-1	-	TRBD1	TGCGCCACCTCACCCTCGACAGGGGTCGGCCCAGATACGCAGTATTTT	CATSPSTGVGPDTQYF
TRBJ2-7	TRBV2	-	-	TGTGCCAGCACCCCAGAGGGCCTACTCCGCTTCTACGAGCAGTACTTC	CASTPEGLLRFYEQYF
TRBJ2-7	TRBV2	-	TRBD1	TGTGCCAGCAGACTCCCCGGCAGGGGGAACTACGAGCAGTACTTC	CASRLPGRGNYEQYF
TRBJ2-7	TRBV5-1	once	TRBD2	TGCGCCAGCAGCTCTAGGACTAGCGGAAACTACGAGCAGTACTTC	CASSSRTSGNYEQYF
TRBJ1-2	TRBV30	-	TRBD1	TGTGCCTGGAGTCCGGGACAGTCTAACTATGGCTACACCTTC	CAWSPGQSNYGYTF
TRBJ1-4	TRBV11-2	-	-	TGTGCCAGCAGTTTGGGGCAGGGTGGTTCCGAAAAACTGTTTTTT	CASSLGQGGSEKLFF
TRBJ2-7	TRBV9	-	TRBD2	TGTGCCAGCAGCGTGGGGACTAGCGGGAGCTACGAGCAGTACTTC	CASSVGTSGSYEQYF
TRBJ2-1	TRBV7-9	-	TRBD2	TGTGCCAGCAGTCAAGGTAGCGGGAGGGTCAATGAGCAGTTCTTC	CASSQGSGRVNEQFF
TRBJ2-3	TRBV28	once	TRBD2	TGTGCCAGCAGTCCGGGGACTAGCGGCACAGATACGCAGTATTTT	CASSPGTSGTDTQYF
TRBJ1-5	TRBV28	-	-	TGTGCCAGCAGTCCCCAACTCTCAGGGAGGTGGGCCGGCAATCAGCCCCAGCATTTT	CASSPQLSGRWAGNQPQHF